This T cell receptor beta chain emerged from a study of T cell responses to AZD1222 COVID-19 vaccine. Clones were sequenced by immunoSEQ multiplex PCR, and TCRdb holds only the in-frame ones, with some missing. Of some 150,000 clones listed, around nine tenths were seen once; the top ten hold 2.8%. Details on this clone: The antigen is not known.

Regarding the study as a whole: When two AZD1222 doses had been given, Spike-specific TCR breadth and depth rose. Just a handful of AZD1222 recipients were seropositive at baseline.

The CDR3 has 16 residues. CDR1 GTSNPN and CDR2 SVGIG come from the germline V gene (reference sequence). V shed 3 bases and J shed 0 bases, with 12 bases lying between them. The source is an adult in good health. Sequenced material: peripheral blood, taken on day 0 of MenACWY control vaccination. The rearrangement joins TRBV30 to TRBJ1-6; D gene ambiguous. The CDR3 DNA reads TGTGCCTGGAGGGAGAGCCCGAGCTCCTATAATTCACCCCTCCACTTT. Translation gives CAWRESPSSYNSPLHF.